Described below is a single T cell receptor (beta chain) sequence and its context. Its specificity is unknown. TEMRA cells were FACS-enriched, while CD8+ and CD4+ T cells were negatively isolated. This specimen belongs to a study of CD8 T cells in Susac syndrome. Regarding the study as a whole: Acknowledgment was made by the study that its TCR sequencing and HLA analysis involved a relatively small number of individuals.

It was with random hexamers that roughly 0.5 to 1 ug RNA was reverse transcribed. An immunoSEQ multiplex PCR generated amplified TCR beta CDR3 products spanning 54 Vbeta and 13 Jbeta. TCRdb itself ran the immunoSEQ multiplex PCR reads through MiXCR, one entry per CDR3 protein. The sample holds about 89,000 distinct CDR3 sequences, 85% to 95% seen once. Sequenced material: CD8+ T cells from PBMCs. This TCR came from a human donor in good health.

The CDR3 region is CASNPAGGLENIQYF. In nucleotides, the CDR3 is TGTGCCAGCAATCCAGCGGGGGGTTTGGAAAACATTCAGTACTTC. The chain employs TRBV6-1 and TRBJ2-4, with 9 bases fitting TRBD2. Germline V gene data show CDR1 as MNHNS and CDR2 as SASEGT. The CDR3 is 15 amino acids. Trimming removed 7 bases from V and 5 bases from J; junction bases left unmatched: 9.